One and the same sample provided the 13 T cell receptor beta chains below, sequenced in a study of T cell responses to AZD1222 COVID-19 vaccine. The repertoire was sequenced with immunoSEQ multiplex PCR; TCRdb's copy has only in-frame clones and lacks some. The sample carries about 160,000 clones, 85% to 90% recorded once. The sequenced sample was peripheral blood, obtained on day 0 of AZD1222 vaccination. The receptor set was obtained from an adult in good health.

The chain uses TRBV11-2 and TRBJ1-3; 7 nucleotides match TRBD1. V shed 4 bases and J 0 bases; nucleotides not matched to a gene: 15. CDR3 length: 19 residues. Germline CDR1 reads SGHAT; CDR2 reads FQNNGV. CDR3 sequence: CASSSHYRGLQSSGNTIYF. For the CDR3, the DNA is TGTGCCAGCAGCTCTCACTACAGGGGCCTACAGAGCTCTGGAAACACCATATATTTT.

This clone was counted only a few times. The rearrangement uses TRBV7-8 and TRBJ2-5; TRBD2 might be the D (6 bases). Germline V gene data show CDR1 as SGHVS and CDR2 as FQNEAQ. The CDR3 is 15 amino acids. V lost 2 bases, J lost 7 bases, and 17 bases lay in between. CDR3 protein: CASSLTAAGTGTQYF. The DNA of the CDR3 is TGTGCCAGCAGCTTAACTGCGGCGGGGACGGGGACCCAGTACTTC.

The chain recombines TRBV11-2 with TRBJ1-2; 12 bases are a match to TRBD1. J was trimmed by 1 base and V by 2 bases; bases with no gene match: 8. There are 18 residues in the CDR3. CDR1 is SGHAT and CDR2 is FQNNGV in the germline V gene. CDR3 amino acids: CASSLQGDRGHYNYGYTF. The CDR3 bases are TGTGCCAGCAGCTTACAAGGGGACAGGGGGCATTATAACTATGGCTACACCTTC.

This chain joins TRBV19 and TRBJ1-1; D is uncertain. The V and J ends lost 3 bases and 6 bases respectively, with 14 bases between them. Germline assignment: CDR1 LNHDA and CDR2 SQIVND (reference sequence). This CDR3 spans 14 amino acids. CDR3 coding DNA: TGTGCCAGTAGTATCCCGGGTAAGCGCCCTGAAGCTTTCTTT. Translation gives CASSIPGKRPEAFF.

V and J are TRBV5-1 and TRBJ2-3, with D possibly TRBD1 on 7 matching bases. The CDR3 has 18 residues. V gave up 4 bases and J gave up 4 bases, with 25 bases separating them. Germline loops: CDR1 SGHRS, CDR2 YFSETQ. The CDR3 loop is CASSSLRPQGGAPDTQYF. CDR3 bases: TGCGCCAGCAGCAGTCTAAGACCTCAGGGGGGAGCCCCAGATACGCAGTATTTT. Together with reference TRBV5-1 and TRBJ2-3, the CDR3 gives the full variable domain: KAGVTQTPRYLIKTRGQQVTLSCSPISGHRSVSWYQQTPGQGLQFLFEYFSETQRNKGNFPGRFSGRQFSNSRSEMNVSTLELGDSALYLCASSSLRPQGGAPDTQYFGPGTRLTVL.

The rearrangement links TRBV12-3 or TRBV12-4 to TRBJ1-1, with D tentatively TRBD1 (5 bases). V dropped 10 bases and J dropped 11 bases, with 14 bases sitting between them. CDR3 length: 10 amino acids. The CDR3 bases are TGTGCCATCGATAAGGGGAGGGCTTTCTTT. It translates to CAIDKGRAFF.

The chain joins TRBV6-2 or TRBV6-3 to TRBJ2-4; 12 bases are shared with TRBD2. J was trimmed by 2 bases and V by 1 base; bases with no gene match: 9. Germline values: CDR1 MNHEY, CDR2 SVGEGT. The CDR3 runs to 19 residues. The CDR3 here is CASSYLLTSGGGSKNIQYF. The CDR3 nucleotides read TGTGCCAGCAGTTACTTGTTGACTAGCGGGGGCGGTTCCAAAAACATTCAGTACTTC.

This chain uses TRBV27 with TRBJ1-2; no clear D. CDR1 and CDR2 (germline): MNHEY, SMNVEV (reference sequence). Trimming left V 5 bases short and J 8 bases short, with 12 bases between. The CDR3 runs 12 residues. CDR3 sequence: CASSTQNQGYTF. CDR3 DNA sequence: TGTGCCAGCAGTACCCAAAATCAGGGCTACACCTTC.

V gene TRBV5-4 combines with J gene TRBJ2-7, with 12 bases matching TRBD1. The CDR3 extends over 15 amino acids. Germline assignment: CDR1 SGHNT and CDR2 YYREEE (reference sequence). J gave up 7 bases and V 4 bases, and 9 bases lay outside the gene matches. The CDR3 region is CASSGTGQGASEQYF. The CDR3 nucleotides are TGTGCCAGCAGCGGGACGGGACAGGGGGCGTCTGAGCAGTACTTC.

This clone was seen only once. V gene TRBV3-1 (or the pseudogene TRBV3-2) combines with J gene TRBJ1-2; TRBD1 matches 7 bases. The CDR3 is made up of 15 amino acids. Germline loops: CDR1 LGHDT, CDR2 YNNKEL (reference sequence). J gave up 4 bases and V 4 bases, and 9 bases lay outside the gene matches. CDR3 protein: CASSLQGGRSYGYTF. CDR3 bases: TGTGCCAGCAGCCTCCAGGGGGGCCGAAGCTATGGCTACACCTTC.

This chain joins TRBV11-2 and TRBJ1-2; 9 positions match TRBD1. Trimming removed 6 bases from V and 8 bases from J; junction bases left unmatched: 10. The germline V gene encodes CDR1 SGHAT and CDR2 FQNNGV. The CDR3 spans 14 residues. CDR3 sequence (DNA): TGTGCCAGCAGTTCCGGGACAGGGCTCGGGGGCTACACCTTC. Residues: CASSSGTGLGGYTF.

CDR3 region: CASLGDRDGFYSNQPQHF. The CDR3 coding sequence is TGTGCCAGCCTCGGGGACAGGGACGGGTTCTATAGCAATCAGCCCCAGCATTTT. This chain uses TRBV19 with TRBJ1-5; the match to TRBD1 covers 9 bases. The CDR3 spans 18 residues. V lost 9 bases to trimming and J lost 0 bases; unmatched junction nucleotides: 15. Germline assignment: CDR1 LNHDA and CDR2 SQIVND (reference sequence). Together with reference TRBV19 and TRBJ1-5, the CDR3 gives the full variable domain: DGGITQSPKYLFRKEGQNVTLSCEQNLNHDAMYWYRQDPGQGLRLIYYSQIVNDFQKGDIAEGYSVSREKKESFPLTVTSAQKNPTAFYLCASLGDRDGFYSNQPQHFGDGTRLSIL.

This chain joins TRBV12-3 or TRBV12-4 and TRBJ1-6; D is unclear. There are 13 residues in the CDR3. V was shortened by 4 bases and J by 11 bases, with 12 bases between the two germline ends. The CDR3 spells CASSSLLGAPLHF. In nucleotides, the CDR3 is TGTGCCAGCAGTTCTCTCCTTGGGGCACCCCTCCACTTT.